This passage covers 8 T cell receptor beta chains from one sample sequenced in a study of blood T cell repertoires in COVID-19. The protocol was immunoSEQ multiplex PCR, while the TCRdb copy is restricted to in-frame clones and leaves out a portion. The table shows about 27,000 clones, with roughly 84% occurring only once. Sequences were obtained from peripheral blood. Source of these receptors: a man aged 50 to 60 with active COVID-19.

CDR3 coding DNA: TGCGCCAGCAGTGAGTCGCAGCGAGGGACTGAAGCTTTCTTT. Translated, it gives CASSESQRGTEAFF. This chain uses TRBV10-2 with TRBJ1-1; no clear D. The CDR3 totals 14 residues. V was clipped by 0 bases and J by 5 bases, with 10 bases between them. Germline CDR1 and CDR2: WSHSY and SAAADI.

The chain combines TRBV7-2 with TRBJ1-4; D remains ambiguous. Trimming cost V 2 bases and J 8 bases, with 12 bases left between them. The length of the CDR3 is 14 residues. The germline CDR1 and CDR2 sequences are SGHTA and FQGNSA. The CDR3: CASSLSYQWEKLFF. Here the CDR3 DNA reads TGTGCCAGCAGCTTAAGTTATCAGTGGGAAAAACTGTTTTTT.

The chain carries TRBV5-8 and TRBJ1-5, with a possible D match to TRBD1 (5 bases). This CDR3 comprises 16 residues. Germline lookup yields CDR1 SGHTS and CDR2 YDEGEE. Trimming cost V 4 bases and J 6 bases, with 20 bases left between them. CDR3 sequence reads: CASSRGGGAYFQPQHF. CDR3 coding DNA: TGTGCCAGCAGCCGAGGTGGAGGGGCTTACTTTCAGCCCCAGCATTTT.

The J gene is TRBJ2-7, the V gene TRBV27; possibly TRBD2 for D (6 bases). The ends were cut back, 3 bases at V and 4 bases at J, with 10 bases in the middle. Germline V gene sequence: CDR1 MNHEY, CDR2 SMNVEV (reference sequence). The CDR3 is made up of 13 amino acids. CDR3 in DNA: TGTGCCAGCAGTTTTAGCGGTCCTTACGAGCAGTACTTC. It yields the protein CASSFSGPYEQYF.

The chain carries TRBV5-6 and TRBJ2-7, with TRBD1 as a possible D gene (6 bases). Trimming pared 6 bases from V and 2 bases from J, leaving 24 bases between. Germline CDR1 SGHDT, CDR2 YYEEEE. CDR3 size: 17 residues. The CDR3 region has the DNA TGTGCCAGCACCTTTCGTCGTCGGGTTCAGGGGCCCTACGAGCAGTACGTC. Translation gives CASTFRRRVQGPYEQYV.

The chain employs TRBV9 and TRBJ1-1; D is perhaps TRBD1 (5 bases). The germline V gene has CDR1 SGDLS and CDR2 YYNGEE. V was shortened by 4 bases and J by 3 bases, with 13 bases between the two germline ends. The CDR3 spans 14 residues. The CDR3 DNA is TGTGCCAGCAGCCTCATGGGGCAATACACTGAAGCTTTCTTT. This translates into CASSLMGQYTEAFF.

The V gene is TRBV30, the J gene TRBJ2-5; 10 positions match TRBD2. V lost 8 bases to trimming and J lost 3 bases; unmatched junction nucleotides: 12. From germline, CDR1 is GTSNPN and CDR2 SVGIG (reference sequence). The CDR3 has 15 amino acids. The chain's CDR3 is CAAGSGRATKETQYF. CDR3 nucleotides: TGTGCCGCAGGGAGCGGGAGGGCCACCAAAGAGACCCAGTACTTC.

The genes are TRBV27 and TRBJ1-1; D is perhaps TRBD1 (5 bases). The CDR3 length is 14 residues. Germline lookup yields CDR1 MNHEY and CDR2 SMNVEV (reference sequence). V lost 2 bases to trimming and J lost 3 bases, with 10 bases between them. The CDR3 here is CASSLSPGHTEAFF. The CDR3, as DNA: TGTGCCAGCAGTTTAAGTCCAGGGCACACTGAAGCTTTCTTT.